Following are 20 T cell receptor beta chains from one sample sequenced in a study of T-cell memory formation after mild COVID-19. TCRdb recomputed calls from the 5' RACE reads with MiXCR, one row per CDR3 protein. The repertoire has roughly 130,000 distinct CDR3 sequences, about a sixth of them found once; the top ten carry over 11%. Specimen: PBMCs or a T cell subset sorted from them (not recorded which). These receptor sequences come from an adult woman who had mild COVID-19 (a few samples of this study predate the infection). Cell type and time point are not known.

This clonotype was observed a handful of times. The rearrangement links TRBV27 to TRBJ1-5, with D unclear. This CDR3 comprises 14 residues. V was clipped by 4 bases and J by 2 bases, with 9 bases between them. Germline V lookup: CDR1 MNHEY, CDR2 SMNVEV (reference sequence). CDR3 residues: CASSSWSGNQPQHF. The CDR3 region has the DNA TGTGCCAGCAGTTCGTGGTCGGGCAATCAGCCCCAGCATTTT.

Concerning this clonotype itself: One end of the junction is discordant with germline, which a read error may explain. This CDR3 reads CASSPRGTGNTGEMFF. CDR3 in DNA: TGCGCCAGCAGCCCACGGGGGACAGGGAACACCGGGGAGATGTTTTTT. The chain carries TRBV4-1 and TRBJ2-2; 9 positions match TRBD1. This CDR3 has 16 residues. Germline lookup yields CDR1 MGHRA and CDR2 YSYEKL.

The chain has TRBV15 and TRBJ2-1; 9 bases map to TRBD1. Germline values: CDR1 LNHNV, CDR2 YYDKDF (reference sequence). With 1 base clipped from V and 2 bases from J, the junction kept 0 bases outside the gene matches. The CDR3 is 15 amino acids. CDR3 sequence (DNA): TGTGCCACCAGCAGAGGACAGGGGGCCTACAATGAGCAGTTCTTC. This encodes CATSRGQGAYNEQFF. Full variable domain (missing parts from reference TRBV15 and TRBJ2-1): DAMVIQNPRYQVTQFGKPVTLSCSQTLNHNVMYWYQQKSSQAPKLLFHYYDKDFNNEADTPDNFQSRRPNTSFCFLDIRSPGLGDTAMYLCATSRGQGAYNEQFFGPGTRLTVL.

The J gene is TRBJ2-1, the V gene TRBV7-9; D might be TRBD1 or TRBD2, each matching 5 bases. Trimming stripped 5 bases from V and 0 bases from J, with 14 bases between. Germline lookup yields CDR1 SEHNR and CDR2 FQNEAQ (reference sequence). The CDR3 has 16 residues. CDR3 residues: CASSPRDRSSYNEQFF. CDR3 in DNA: TGTGCCAGCAGCCCTCGGGACCGCAGCTCCTACAATGAGCAGTTCTTC.

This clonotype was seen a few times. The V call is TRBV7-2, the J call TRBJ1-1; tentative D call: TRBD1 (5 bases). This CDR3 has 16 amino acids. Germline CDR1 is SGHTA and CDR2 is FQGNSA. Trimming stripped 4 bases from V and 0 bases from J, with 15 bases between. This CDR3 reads CASSSGVGLLNTEAFF. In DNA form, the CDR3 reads TGTGCCAGCAGCTCTGGGGTGGGACTCCTGAACACTGAAGCTTTCTTT.

CDR3 nucleotide sequence: TGTGCCAGCAGCCCCAGGGTCGAGCAGTACTTC. This codes for CASSPRVEQYF. V is TRBV28 and J is TRBJ2-7; maybe TRBD1 (5 bases). V was cut by 6 bases and J by 6 bases, with 9 bases left in between. This CDR3 region has 11 residues. Germline V lookup: CDR1 MDHEN, CDR2 SYDVKM.

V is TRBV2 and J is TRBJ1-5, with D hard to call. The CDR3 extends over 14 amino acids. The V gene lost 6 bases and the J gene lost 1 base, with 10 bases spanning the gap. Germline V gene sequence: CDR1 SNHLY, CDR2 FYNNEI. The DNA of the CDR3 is TGTGCCAGCAGAGCTGACATGAGCAATCAGCCCCAGCATTTT. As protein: CASRADMSNQPQHF.

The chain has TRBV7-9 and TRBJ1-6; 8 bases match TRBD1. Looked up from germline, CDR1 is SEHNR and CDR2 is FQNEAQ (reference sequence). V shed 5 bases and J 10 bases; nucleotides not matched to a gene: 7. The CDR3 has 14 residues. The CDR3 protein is CASSRRDRGSPLHF. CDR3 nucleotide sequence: TGTGCCAGCAGCCGCCGTGACAGGGGATCACCCCTCCACTTT. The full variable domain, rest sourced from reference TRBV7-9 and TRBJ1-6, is DTGVSQNPRHKITKRGQNVTFRCDPISEHNRLYWYRQTLGQGPEFLTYFQNEAQLEKSRLLSDRFSAERPKGSFSTLEIQRTEQGDSAMYLCASSRRDRGSPLHFGNGTRLTVT.

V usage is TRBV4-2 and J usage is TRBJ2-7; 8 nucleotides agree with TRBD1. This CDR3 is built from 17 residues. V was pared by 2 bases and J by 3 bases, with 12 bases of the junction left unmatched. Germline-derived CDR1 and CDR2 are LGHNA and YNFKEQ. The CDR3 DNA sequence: TGTGCCAGCAGCCAATCCGGGGCAGGGGGCGTCCTCTACGAGCAGTACTTC. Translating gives CASSQSGAGGVLYEQYF.

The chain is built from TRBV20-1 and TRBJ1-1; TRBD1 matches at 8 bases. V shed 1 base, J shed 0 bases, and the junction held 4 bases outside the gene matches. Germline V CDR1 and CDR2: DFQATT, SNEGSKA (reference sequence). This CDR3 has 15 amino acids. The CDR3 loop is CSARAQGALNTEAFF. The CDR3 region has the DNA TGCAGTGCTAGAGCCCAGGGGGCCCTGAACACTGAAGCTTTCTTT.

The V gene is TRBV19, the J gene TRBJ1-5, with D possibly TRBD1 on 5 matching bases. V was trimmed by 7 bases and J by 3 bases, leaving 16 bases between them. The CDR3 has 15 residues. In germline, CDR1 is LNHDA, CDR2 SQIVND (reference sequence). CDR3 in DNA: TGTGCCAGTAAACCCGTGTTGGGGGTCAATCAGCCCCAGCATTTT. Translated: CASKPVLGVNQPQHF.

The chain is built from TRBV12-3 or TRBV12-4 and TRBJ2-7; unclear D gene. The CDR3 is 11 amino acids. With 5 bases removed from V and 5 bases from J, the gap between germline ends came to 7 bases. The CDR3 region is CASSPRNEQYF. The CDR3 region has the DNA TGTGCCAGCAGTCCTAGGAACGAGCAGTACTTC.

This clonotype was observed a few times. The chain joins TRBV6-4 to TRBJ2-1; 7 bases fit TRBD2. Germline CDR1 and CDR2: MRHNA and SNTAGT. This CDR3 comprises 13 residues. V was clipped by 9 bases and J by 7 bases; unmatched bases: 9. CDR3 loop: CASRTLGGNEQFF. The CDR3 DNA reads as TGTGCCAGTAGAACGCTCGGGGGGAATGAGCAGTTCTTC.

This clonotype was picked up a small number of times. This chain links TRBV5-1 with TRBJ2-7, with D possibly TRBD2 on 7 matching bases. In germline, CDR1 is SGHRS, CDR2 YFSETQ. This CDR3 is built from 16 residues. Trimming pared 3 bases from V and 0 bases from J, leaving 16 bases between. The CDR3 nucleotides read TGCGCCAGCAGCTGGGGGGGCGCCGCTAGCTCCTACGAGCAGTACTTC. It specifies CASSWGGAASSYEQYF.

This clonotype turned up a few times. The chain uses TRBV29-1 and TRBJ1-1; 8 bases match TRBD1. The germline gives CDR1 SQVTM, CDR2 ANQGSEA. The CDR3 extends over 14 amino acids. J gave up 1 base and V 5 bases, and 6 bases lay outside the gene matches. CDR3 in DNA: TGCAGCGTTAGATACAGGGGGGCGAACACTGAAGCTTTCTTT. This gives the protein CSVRYRGANTEAFF.

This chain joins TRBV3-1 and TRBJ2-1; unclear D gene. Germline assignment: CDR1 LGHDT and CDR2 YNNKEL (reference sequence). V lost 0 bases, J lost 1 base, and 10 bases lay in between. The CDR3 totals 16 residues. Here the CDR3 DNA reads TGTGCCAGCAGCCAAGATCTGAGCGCGTCCTACAATGAGCAGTTCTTC. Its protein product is CASSQDLSASYNEQFF.

The CDR3 protein is CASSSRDRGLLGYTF. The CDR3 bases are TGCGCCAGCAGCTCTCGGGACAGGGGGCTACTTGGCTACACCTTC. This chain links TRBV5-1 with TRBJ1-2, with TRBD1 identical over 12 bases. The CDR3 is made up of 15 amino acids. Per germline, CDR1 SGHRS and CDR2 YFSETQ. With V trimmed by 3 bases and J by 7 bases, 7 bases remained unmatched.

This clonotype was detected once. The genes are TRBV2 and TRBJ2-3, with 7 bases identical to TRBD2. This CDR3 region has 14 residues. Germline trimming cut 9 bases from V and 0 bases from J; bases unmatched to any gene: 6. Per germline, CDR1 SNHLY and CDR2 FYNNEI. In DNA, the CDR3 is TGTGCCAGTCGGTGGCGGGGGAGCACAGATACGCAGTATTTT. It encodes CASRWRGSTDTQYF.

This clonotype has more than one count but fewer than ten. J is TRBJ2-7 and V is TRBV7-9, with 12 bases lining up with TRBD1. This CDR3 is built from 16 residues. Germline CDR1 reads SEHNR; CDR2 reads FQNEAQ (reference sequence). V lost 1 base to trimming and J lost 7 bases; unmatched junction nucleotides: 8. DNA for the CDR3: TGTGCCAGCAGCTTAGTGCCGGGACAGGGGGCAGAGGAGCAGTACTTC. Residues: CASSLVPGQGAEEQYF.

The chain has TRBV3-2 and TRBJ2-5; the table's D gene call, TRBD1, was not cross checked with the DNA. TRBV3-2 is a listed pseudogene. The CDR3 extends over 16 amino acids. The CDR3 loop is CASSPADRGPQETQYF. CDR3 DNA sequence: TGTGCCAGCAGCCCGGCGGACAGGGGCCCCCAAGAGACCCAGTACTTC.